This T cell receptor beta chain was identified in a study of T cell responses to AZD1222 COVID-19 vaccine. The study, taken as a whole, reports: Spike-specific TCRs gained breadth and depth after people received two AZD1222 doses. Baseline seropositivity characterized only a handful of AZD1222 recipients. CD4 TCRs linked to vaccination spanned spike, dominating at 160-218 and 743-854.

This table comes from immunoSEQ multiplex PCR, and its TCRdb copy is limited to in-frame clones, with some not included. The table shows some 150,000 clones, with just over 90% occurring only once. This clone was picked up one time. Its antigen is still unknown. CDR1 is SGHAT, CDR2 FQNNGV, per germline. CDR3 length: 14 residues. The ends were cut back, 5 bases at V and 2 bases at J, with 7 bases in the middle. The rearrangement uses TRBV11-2 and TRBJ2-6; maybe TRBD2 (6 bases). The source is an adult in good health. The sample consisted of peripheral blood, taken on day 0 of AZD1222 vaccination. CDR3 DNA: TGTGCCAGCAGCCGGGAGCCTGGGGCCAACGTCCTGACTTTC. Protein sequence: CASSREPGANVLTF.